Listed here is a single T cell receptor beta chain. The antigen is undetermined. This sample was included in a study of OX40 agonist ivuxolimab in advanced cancers. Study-wide findings and caveats: The work left the antigen specificity of expanded peripheral T cells undetermined. Also present in some nonresponders was a low level of normalized T-cell clonal expansion.

TCRdb keeps only in-frame clones here, not all; method: immunoSEQ multiplex PCR. The sample carries over 55,000 clones, roughly 89% recorded once. The J segment lost 7 bases and the V segment lost 0 bases, leaving 10 bases of the junction unmatched. Germline V gives CDR1 SEHNR, CDR2 FQNEAQ (reference sequence). This CDR3 is 16 amino acids long. Excluded were patients having autoimmune disease history or systemic immunosuppression. The sample was CD4+ or CD8+ T cells sorted from blood, taken in a trial of the OX40 agonist ivuxolimab. The V gene is TRBV7-9, the J gene TRBJ2-7; TRBD1 agrees at 9 bases. This clonotype was obtained from an adult with an advanced solid tumor such as melanoma, head and neck, liver or kidney cancer. The CDR3 spells CASSLARTGDWDEQYF. The CDR3 DNA reads TGTGCCAGCAGCTTAGCTCGGACAGGGGATTGGGATGAGCAGTACTTC.